This TCR beta chain was observed in a study of identical twins. Comments on this clonotype: Its antigen remains unknown. One base away lies a much larger clone, so this may be a sequencing read error.

Study-wide findings and caveats: Invariant MAIT and iNKT cells may have partly biased zero-insertion analyses.

This CDR3 spans 15 amino acids. Between the trimmed V and J ends, which lost 1 base and 4 bases, there was a span of 13 bases. Germline assignment: CDR1 SGHRS and CDR2 YFSETQ. TCRdb reprocessed the 5' RACE reads via MiXCR and lists one record per CDR3 protein. The repertoire holds roughly 690,000 distinct CDR3 sequences, with around 6% as singletons. The chain combines TRBV5-1 with TRBJ2-3; D might be TRBD2 (6 bases). The sequenced material came from naive T cells sorted from blood. This sequence originates from a young man in good health. DNA of the CDR3: TGCGCCAGCAGCTTGCAGGTCGCGGGATCAGATACGCAGTATTTT. Translating gives CASSLQVAGSDTQYF.